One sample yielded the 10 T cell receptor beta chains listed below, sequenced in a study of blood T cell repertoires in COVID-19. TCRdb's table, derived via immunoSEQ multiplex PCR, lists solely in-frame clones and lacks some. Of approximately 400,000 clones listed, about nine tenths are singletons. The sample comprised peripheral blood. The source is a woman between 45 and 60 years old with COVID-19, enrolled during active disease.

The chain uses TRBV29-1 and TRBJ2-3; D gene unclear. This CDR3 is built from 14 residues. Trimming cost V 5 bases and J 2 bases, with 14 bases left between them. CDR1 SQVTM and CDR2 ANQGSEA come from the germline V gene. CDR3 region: CSVYVAEPTDTQYF. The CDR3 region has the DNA TGCAGCGTTTATGTAGCAGAACCCACAGATACGCAGTATTTT.

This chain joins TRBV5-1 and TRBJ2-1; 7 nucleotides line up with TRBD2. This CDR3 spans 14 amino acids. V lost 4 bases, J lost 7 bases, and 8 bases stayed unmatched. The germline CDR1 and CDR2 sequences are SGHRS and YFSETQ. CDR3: CASSPQPGGNEQFF. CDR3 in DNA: TGCGCCAGCAGCCCACAGCCCGGGGGGAATGAGCAGTTCTTC.

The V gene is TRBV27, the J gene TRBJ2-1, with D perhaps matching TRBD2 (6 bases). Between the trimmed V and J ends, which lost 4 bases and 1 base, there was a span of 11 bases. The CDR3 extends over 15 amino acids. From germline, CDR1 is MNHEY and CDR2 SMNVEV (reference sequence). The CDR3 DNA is TGTGCCAGCAGTTCGTTGGGGAGGTCCTACAATGAGCAGTTCTTC. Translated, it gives CASSSLGRSYNEQFF.

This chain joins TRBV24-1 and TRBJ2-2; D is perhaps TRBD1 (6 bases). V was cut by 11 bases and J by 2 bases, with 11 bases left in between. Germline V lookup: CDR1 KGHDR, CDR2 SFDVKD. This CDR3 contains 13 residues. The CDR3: CAIRDTNTGELFF. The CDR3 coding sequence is TGTGCCATCCGGGACACAAACACCGGGGAGCTGTTTTTT.

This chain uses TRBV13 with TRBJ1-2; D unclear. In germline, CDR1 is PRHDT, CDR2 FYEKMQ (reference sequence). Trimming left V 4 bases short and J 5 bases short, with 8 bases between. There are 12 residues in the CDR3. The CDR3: CASSSSTYGYTF. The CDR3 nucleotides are TGTGCCAGCAGCTCCTCGACATATGGCTACACCTTC.

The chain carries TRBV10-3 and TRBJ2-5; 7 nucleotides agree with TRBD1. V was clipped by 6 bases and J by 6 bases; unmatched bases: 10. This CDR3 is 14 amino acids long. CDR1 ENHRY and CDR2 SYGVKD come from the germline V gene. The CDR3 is CAIRGRQGEQTQYF. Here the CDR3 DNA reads TGTGCCATCAGGGGGAGACAGGGCGAGCAGACCCAGTACTTC.

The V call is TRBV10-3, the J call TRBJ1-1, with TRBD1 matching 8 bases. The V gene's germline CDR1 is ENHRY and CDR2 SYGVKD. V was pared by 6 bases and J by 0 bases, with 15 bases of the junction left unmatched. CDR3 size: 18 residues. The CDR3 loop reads CAIRKSGDRGPMNTEAFF. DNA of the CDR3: TGTGCCATCAGAAAATCGGGAGACAGGGGCCCCATGAACACTGAAGCTTTCTTT.

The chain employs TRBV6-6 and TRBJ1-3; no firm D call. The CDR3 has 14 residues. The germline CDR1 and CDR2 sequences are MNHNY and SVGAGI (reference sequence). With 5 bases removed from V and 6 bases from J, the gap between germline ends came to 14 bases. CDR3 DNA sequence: TGTGCCAGCAGTGTCGAGCGGAAGGAAAACACCATATATTTT. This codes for CASSVERKENTIYF.

The CDR3 sequence: CASIPRPDSSGEQFF. CDR3 DNA: TGTGCCAGCATCCCCCGCCCTGACAGTTCGGGTGAGCAGTTCTTC. The gene calls are TRBV7-8 and TRBJ2-1; D is perhaps TRBD1 (5 bases). Germline V lookup: CDR1 SGHVS, CDR2 FQNEAQ. With 7 bases removed from V and 9 bases from J, the gap between germline ends came to 22 bases. This CDR3 region has 15 residues.

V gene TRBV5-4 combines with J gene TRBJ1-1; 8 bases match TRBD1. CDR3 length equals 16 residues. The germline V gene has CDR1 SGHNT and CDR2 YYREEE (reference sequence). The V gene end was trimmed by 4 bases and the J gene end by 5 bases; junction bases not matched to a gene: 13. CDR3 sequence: CASSPLRQGRGTEAFF. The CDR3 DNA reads TGTGCCAGCAGCCCCCTCCGACAGGGGCGAGGTACTGAAGCTTTCTTT. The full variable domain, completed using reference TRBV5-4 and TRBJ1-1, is ETGVTQSPTHLIKTRGQQVTLRCSSQSGHNTVSWYQQALGQGPQFIFQYYREEENGRGNFPPRFSGLQFPNYSSELNVNALELDDSALYLCASSPLRQGRGTEAFFGQGTRLTVV.